This is a list of T cell receptor beta chains from one sample in a study of blood T cell repertoires in COVID-19. Profiling relied on immunoSEQ multiplex PCR, and the TCRdb table lists in-frame clones only, not all of them. The sample lists 300,000 to 350,000 clones, about nine tenths occurring once. The sequencing input was peripheral blood. All receptors come from a man aged 18 to 30 with active or convalescent COVID-19. Each CDR3 is given with its conserved first and last residue. The D gene is left open where the match is weak. Clone size, where shown, is once, few, many, or a class for clones that have expanded.

len | j_gene | abundance | v_gene | d_gene | CDR3nt | CDR3aa
15 | TRBJ2-7 | - | TRBV7-9 | TRBD1 | TGTGCCAGCAGCCGGACAGGCGATGTGGTGTACGAGCAGTACTTC | CASSRTGDVVYEQYF
11 | TRBJ2-7 | - | TRBV19 | - | TGTGCCGTAGGGGTGGGCTACGAGCAGTACTTC | CAVGVGYEQYF
18 | TRBJ2-1 | - | TRBV7-9 | - | TGTGCCAGCAGCCAAACCCATATTGGTCGAGACTCCTACAATGAGCAGTTCTTC | CASSQTHIGRDSYNEQFF
15 | TRBJ2-7 | - | TRBV2 | - | TGTGCCAGCAGTGATCCGGTAAAGCTATCCTACGAGCAGTACTTC | CASSDPVKLSYEQYF
14 | TRBJ1-6 | few | TRBV6-5 | TRBD1 | TGTGCCAGCAGTTTTGACAGGGGGGATTCACCCCTCCACTTT | CASSFDRGDSPLHF
14 | TRBJ2-7 | once | TRBV2 | TRBD1 | TGTGCCAGCTCCGGGACAGCAATAAATAACGAGCAGTACTTC | CASSGTAINNEQYF
13 | TRBJ2-5 | - | TRBV28 | - | TGTGCCAGCACACCCACAAACCAAGAGACCCAGTACTTC | CASTPTNQETQYF
16 | TRBJ2-7 | - | TRBV24-1 | TRBD1 | TGTGCCACCAGTGAAACAGGGGGAGCGGACTCCTACGAGCAGTACTTC | CATSETGGADSYEQYF
15 | TRBJ1-2 | - | TRBV5-6 | TRBD1 | TGTGCCAGCAGCTTGTATCAGAGACAGGGTCATGGCTACACCTTC | CASSLYQRQGHGYTF
12 | TRBJ1-1 | - | TRBV27 | TRBD1 | TGTGCCAGCAGTGAGGACAGGCGAAGAGCTTTCTTT | CASSEDRRRAFF
15 | TRBJ2-1 | - | TRBV6-4 | - | TGTGCCAGCAGTGCGAGGGAAAGCCCCTACAATGAGCAGTTCTTC | CASSARESPYNEQFF
17 | TRBJ1-5 | - | TRBV4-1 | TRBD1 | TGCGCCAGCAGCCAAGAAGGGGCAGGGGGAAGCAATCAGCCCCAGCATTTT | CASSQEGAGGSNQPQHF
13 | TRBJ2-1 | - | TRBV19 | - | TGTGCCAGTAGTATTTGGCAGGACTATGAGCAGTTCTTC | CASSIWQDYEQFF
15 | TRBJ1-3 | few | TRBV5-1 | - | TGCGCCAGCAGCGAGGGACTTAGCTCTGGAAACACCATATATTTT | CASSEGLSSGNTIYF
12 | TRBJ1-1 | few | TRBV7-9 | - | TGTGCCAGCAGCCAAGGTGCAGGCGAAGCTTTCTTT | CASSQGAGEAFF
15 | TRBJ2-1 | - | TRBV7-2 | TRBD2 | TGTGCCAGCAGCCACGGACTAGCGGGGAACAATGAGCAGTTCTTC | CASSHGLAGNNEQFF
15 | TRBJ2-1 | - | TRBV6-5 | - | TGTGCCAGCAGCCGATCGTCGAGCTCCTACAATGAGCAGTTCTTC | CASSRSSSSYNEQFF
14 | TRBJ2-7 | - | TRBV18 | TRBD1 | TGTGCCAGCGGGACCGGGACAGCGCCCTACGAGCAGTACTTC | CASGTGTAPYEQYF
16 | TRBJ2-3 | - | TRBV10-1 | TRBD2 | TGCGCCAGCAGTGAGAGCGTTACTAGCGGCACAGATACGCAGTATTTT | CASSESVTSGTDTQYF
14 | TRBJ1-6 | - | TRBV6-5 | TRBD1 | TGTGCCAGCAGCTCAAGACAGGGGATGTCACCCCTCCACTTT | CASSSRQGMSPLHF
19 | TRBJ2-1 | - | TRBV24-1 | TRBD2 | TGTGCCACCAGTGACAGTCCCGGGACTAGCGGGAGGGCCCTTAATGAGCAGTTCTTC | CATSDSPGTSGRALNEQFF
14 | TRBJ1-1 | - | TRBV27 | - | TGTGCCAGCAGTAAGTGGCAGGGAAGGGGTGAAGCTTTCTTT | CASSKWQGRGEAFF
14 | TRBJ1-2 | - | TRBV7-9 | - | TGTGCCAGCAGCTTAATATTAGGAGGGGCCGGCTACACCTTC | CASSLILGGAGYTF
13 | TRBJ2-1 | - | TRBV4-2 | TRBD2 | TGTGCCAGCAGCATAGCGGGGGGTAATGAGCAGTTCTTC | CASSIAGGNEQFF
14 | TRBJ1-2 | - | TRBV12-5 | - | TGTGCTAGTGCCTCGGAGGGGTTGTACTATGGCTACACCTTC | CASASEGLYYGYTF
15 | TRBJ1-5 | - | TRBV19 | TRBD1 | TGTGCCAGTAGTATGACAGGGGGTGGCAATCAGCCCCAGCATTTT | CASSMTGGGNQPQHF
15 | TRBJ2-1 | - | TRBV11-3 | TRBD1 | TGTGCCAGCAGCTCGGGACAGGGTACCTACAATGAGCAGTTCTTC | CASSSGQGTYNEQFF
15 | TRBJ1-1 | - | TRBV7-6 | TRBD1 | TGTGCCAGCAGCTTATCTGTGACAGGGAGCACTGAAGCTTTCTTT | CASSLSVTGSTEAFF
13 | TRBJ1-1 | - | TRBV29-1 | TRBD1 | TGCAGCGTTGGAGGGGGACAGGGTCTTAGAGCTTTCTTT | CSVGGGQGLRAFF
15 | TRBJ2-3 | - | TRBV9 | - | TGTGCCAGCAGCGTATCCAGGGGTAGCACAGATACGCAGTATTTT | CASSVSRGSTDTQYF
16 | TRBJ1-5 | - | TRBV7-8 | - | TGTGCCAGCAGCTCCCGAGCCACAGGGACCAATCAGCCCCAGCATTTT | CASSSRATGTNQPQHF
14 | TRBJ2-7 | - | TRBV27 | TRBD1 | TGTGCCAGCAGCCAACTGGACAGGCCTCGCGAGCAGTACTTC | CASSQLDRPREQYF
15 | TRBJ2-1 | - | TRBV7-7 | TRBD2 | TGTGCCAGCAGCAAAAGCGGGAGCCTGGAAAATGAGCAGTTCTTC | CASSKSGSLENEQFF
13 | TRBJ2-5 | - | TRBV29-1 | - | TGCAGCGTTGAGCGGGGAATAGGTGAGACCCAGTACTTC | CSVERGIGETQYF
13 | TRBJ2-7 | - | TRBV19 | TRBD1 | TGTGCCAGTAGTATGGACAGGGGCTACGAGCAGTACTTC | CASSMDRGYEQYF
12 | TRBJ2-7 | once | TRBV6-5 | - | TGTGCTTCGGCCCGGGAGTATCGCGAGCAGTACTTC | CASAREYREQYF
15 | TRBJ2-7 | - | TRBV11-2 | TRBD2 | TGTGCCAGCAGCTTAGGAACTAGCGGAACCTACGAGCAGTACTTC | CASSLGTSGTYEQYF
19 | TRBJ1-2 | - | TRBV7-2 | TRBD1 | TGTGCCAGCACCGAGGAGGTAGGGACAGGGGATTTATCACCGCCAGGCTACACCTTC | CASTEEVGTGDLSPPGYTF
14 | TRBJ2-7 | - | TRBV7-9 | - | TGTGCCAGCATCCTAGACTGGGGGCCCTACGAGCAGTACTTC | CASILDWGPYEQYF
17 | TRBJ1-2 | - | TRBV28 | TRBD1 | TGTGCCAGCAGTGACCGACCGGGACAGGGGGCTTCCTATGGCTACACCTTC | CASSDRPGQGASYGYTF
16 | TRBJ2-7 | - | TRBV9 | TRBD1 | TGTGCCAGCAGCGCCTTCCGGGACAGGGGGTCCTACGAGCAGTACTTC | CASSAFRDRGSYEQYF
15 | TRBJ2-2 | - | TRBV6-5 | - | TGTGCCAGCAGTTACGGGAGGATGAACACCGGGGAGCTGTTTTTT | CASSYGRMNTGELFF
16 | TRBJ2-1 | - | TRBV3-1/TRBV3-2 | TRBD2 | TGTGCCAGCAGCCATCGACTAGCGGGGGACCACAATGAGCAGTTCTTC | CASSHRLAGDHNEQFF
17 | TRBJ2-1 | - | TRBV11-2 | TRBD2 | TGTGCCAGCAGCTTAGACCCGACTAGCGGGAGCATCAATGAGCAGTTCTTC | CASSLDPTSGSINEQFF
15 | TRBJ2-3 | - | TRBV18 | - | TGTGCCAGCTCACCATCGACGACTGGCGCAGATACGCAGTATTTT | CASSPSTTGADTQYF
14 | TRBJ1-1 | once | TRBV27 | - | TGTGCCAGCAGTCACGACACCGGGGGCACTGAAGCTTTCTTT | CASSHDTGGTEAFF
13 | TRBJ1-1 | - | TRBV6-2/TRBV6-3 | TRBD1 | TGTGCCAGCAGCCCTGACAGGGGCACTGAAGCTTTCTTT | CASSPDRGTEAFF
14 | TRBJ2-1 | - | TRBV20-1 | TRBD2 | TGCAGTGTTATTGAGGGACTAGCGTCAGATGAGCAGTTCTTC | CSVIEGLASDEQFF
16 | TRBJ2-7 | - | TRBV5-6 | - | TGTGCCAGCAGCTTGTGGCGAGGTCTGGCACCCTACGAGCAGTACTTC | CASSLWRGLAPYEQYF
14 | TRBJ2-7 | once | TRBV2 | - | TGTGCCAGCAGTGATTCCTGGGACAACTACGAGCAGTACTTC | CASSDSWDNYEQYF
15 | TRBJ2-1 | - | TRBV5-4 | - | TGTGCCAGCAGCCGCGAACCGAGCTCCTACAATGAGCAGTTCTTC | CASSREPSSYNEQFF
17 | TRBJ2-7 | few | TRBV2 | TRBD2 | TGTGCCAGCAGTGAAGCGCTTACTAGCGGGGGGGCTTACGAGCAGTACTTC | CASSEALTSGGAYEQYF
16 | TRBJ2-7 | - | TRBV7-2 | - | TGTGCCAGCAGCTTAGTGGGGGGGCTAGTTTCCTACGAGCAGTACTTC | CASSLVGGLVSYEQYF
15 | TRBJ2-5 | once | TRBV24-1 | TRBD1 | TGTGCCACCAGTGATTCGACAGGGGTCCAAGAGACCCAGTACTTC | CATSDSTGVQETQYF
13 | TRBJ1-2 | few | TRBV5-1 | TRBD1 | TGCGCCAGCAGCCCCAGGGGGCAGTATGGCTACACCTTC | CASSPRGQYGYTF